This T cell receptor (beta chain) appears in the sequencing data of a study of T cells in localized non-small cell lung cancer. This clone was detected once. CDR1 is SNHLY and CDR2 is FYNNEI in the germline V gene. This CDR3 has 15 amino acids. Trimming left V 6 bases short and J 0 bases short, with 15 bases between. Repertoires were generated with immunoSEQ multiplex PCR, while TCRdb's copy carries only in-frame clones and drops some. Among 15,000 or so clones, 70% to 90% were seen once, and the ten largest hold under 35%. The chain combines TRBV2 with TRBJ2-7, with D unresolved. This clonotype was obtained from a female donor older than 55 with stage III squamous cell lung carcinoma. Source: peripheral blood, taken before any cancer treatment. CDR3 residues: CASSPMGRSSYEQYF. The CDR3 bases are TGTGCCAGCAGCCCTATGGGCAGAAGCTCCTACGAGCAGTACTTC.